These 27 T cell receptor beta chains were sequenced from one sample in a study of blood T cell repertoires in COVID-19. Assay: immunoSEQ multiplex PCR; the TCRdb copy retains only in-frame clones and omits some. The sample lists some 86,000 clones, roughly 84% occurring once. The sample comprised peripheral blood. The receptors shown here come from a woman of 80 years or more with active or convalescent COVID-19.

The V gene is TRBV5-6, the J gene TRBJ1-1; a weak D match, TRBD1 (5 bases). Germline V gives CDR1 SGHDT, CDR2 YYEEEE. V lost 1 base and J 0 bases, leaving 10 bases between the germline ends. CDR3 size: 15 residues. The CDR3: CASSLWQGVNTEAFF. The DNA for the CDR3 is TGTGCCAGCAGCTTGTGGCAGGGTGTGAACACTGAAGCTTTCTTT.

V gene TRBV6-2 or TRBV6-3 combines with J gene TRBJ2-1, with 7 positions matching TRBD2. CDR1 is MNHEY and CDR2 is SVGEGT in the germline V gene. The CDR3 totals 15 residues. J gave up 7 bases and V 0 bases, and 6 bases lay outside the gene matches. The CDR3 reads CASSYSGLPENEQFF. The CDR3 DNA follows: TGTGCCAGCAGTTACTCGGGACTACCTGAGAATGAGCAGTTCTTC.

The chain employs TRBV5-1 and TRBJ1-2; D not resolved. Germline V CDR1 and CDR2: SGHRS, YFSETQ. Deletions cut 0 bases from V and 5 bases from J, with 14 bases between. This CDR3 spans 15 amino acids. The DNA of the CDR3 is TGCGCCAGCAGCTTGGTCCCGGGTGATTGGTATGGCTACACCTTC. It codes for CASSLVPGDWYGYTF.

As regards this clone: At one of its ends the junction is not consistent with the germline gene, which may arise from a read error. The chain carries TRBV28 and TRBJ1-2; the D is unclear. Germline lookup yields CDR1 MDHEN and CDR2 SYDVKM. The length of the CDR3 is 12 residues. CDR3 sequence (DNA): TGTGCCACCAGTCAGGTCGTCTATGGCTACACCTTC. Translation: CATSQVVYGYTF.

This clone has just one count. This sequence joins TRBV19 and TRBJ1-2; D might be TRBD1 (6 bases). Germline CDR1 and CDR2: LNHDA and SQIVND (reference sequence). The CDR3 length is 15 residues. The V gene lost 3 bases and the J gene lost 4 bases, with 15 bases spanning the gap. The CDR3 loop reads CASSITGSLTYGYTF. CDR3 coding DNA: TGTGCCAGTAGTATCACAGGGTCCTTAACCTATGGCTACACCTTC.

In nucleotides, the CDR3 is TGTGCCAGCAGCCAAGGCCTTTTAGGGGGCAGACAATACGAGCAGTACTTC. Its protein product is CASSQGLLGGRQYEQYF. V is TRBV7-9 and J is TRBJ2-7, with 7 bases matching TRBD1. Germline loops: CDR1 SEHNR, CDR2 FQNEAQ (reference sequence). The CDR3 consists of 17 residues. V dropped 5 bases and J dropped 4; count of bases not matched to a gene: 17.

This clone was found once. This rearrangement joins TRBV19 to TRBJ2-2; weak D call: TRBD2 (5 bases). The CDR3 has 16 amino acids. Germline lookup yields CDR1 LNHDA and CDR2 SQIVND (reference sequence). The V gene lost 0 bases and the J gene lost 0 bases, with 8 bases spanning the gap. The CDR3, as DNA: TGTGCCAGTAGTATAGAAGCGGCGCCGAACACCGGGGAGCTGTTTTTT. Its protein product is CASSIEAAPNTGELFF.

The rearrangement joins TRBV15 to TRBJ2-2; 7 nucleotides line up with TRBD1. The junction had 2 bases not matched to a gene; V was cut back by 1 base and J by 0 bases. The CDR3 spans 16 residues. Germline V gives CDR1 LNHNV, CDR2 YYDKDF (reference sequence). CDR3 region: CATSRGQGPNTGELFF. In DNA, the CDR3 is TGTGCCACCAGCAGAGGACAGGGCCCGAACACCGGGGAGCTGTTTTTT.

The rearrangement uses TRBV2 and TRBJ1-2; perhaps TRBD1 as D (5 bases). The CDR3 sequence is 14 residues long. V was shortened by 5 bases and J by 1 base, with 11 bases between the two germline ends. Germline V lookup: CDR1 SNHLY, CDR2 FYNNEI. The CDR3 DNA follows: TGTGCCAGCAGTCGACAGAGTTTTAACTATGGCTACACCTTC. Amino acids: CASSRQSFNYGYTF.

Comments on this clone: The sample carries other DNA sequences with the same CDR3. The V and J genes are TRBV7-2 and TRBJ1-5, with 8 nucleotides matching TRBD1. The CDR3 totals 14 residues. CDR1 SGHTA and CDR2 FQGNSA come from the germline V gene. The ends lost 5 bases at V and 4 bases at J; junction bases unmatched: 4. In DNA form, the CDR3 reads TGTGCCAGCAGCCCCGGACAGGGAAATCAGCCCCAGCATTTT. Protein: CASSPGQGNQPQHF.

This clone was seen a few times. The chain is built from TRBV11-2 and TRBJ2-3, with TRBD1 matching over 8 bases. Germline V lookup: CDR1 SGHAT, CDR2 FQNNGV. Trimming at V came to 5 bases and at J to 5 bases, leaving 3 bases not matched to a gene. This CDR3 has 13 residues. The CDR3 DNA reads TGTGCCAGCAGCACCGACAGGGGAGATACGCAGTATTTT. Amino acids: CASSTDRGDTQYF.

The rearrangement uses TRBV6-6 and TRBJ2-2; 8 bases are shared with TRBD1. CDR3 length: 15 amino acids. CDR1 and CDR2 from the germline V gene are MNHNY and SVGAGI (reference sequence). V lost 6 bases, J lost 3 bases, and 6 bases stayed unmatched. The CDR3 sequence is CASSDRGADTGELFF. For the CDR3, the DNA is TGTGCCAGCAGCGACAGGGGCGCGGACACCGGGGAGCTGTTTTTT.

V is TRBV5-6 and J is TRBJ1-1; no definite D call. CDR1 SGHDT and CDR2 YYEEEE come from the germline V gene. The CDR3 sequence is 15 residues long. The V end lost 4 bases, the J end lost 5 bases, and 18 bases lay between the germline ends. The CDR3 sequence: CASSPMGNRGTEAFF. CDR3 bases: TGTGCCAGCAGCCCGATGGGGAATCGGGGAACTGAAGCTTTCTTT.

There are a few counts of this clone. The CDR3 spells CASSLDIRAEAFF. DNA for the CDR3: TGTGCCAGCAGCTTAGACATCAGGGCTGAAGCTTTCTTT. This sequence joins TRBV11-2 and TRBJ1-1, with D possibly TRBD1 on 5 matching bases. CDR1 is SGHAT and CDR2 is FQNNGV in the germline V gene. The CDR3 is made up of 13 amino acids. V was trimmed by 0 bases and J by 6 bases, leaving 8 bases between them.

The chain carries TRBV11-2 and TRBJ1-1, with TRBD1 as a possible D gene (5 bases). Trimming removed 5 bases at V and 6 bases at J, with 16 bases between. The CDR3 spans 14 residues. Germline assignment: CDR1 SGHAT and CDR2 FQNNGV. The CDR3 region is CASSPEGRGPEAFF. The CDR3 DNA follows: TGTGCCAGCAGCCCCGAGGGGAGGGGCCCTGAAGCTTTCTTT. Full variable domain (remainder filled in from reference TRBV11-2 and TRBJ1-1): EAGVAQSPRYKIIEKRQSVAFWCNPISGHATLYWYQQILGQGPKLLIQFQNNGVVDDSQLPKDRFSAERLKGVDSTLKIQPAKLEDSAVYLCASSPEGRGPEAFFGQGTRLTVV.

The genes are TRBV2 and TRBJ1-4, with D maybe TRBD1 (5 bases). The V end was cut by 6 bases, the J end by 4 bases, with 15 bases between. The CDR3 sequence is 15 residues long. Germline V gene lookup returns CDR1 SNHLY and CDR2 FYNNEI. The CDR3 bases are TGTGCCAGCAGAACCCAGGGTTGGGGTAATGAAAAACTGTTTTTT. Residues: CASRTQGWGNEKLFF.

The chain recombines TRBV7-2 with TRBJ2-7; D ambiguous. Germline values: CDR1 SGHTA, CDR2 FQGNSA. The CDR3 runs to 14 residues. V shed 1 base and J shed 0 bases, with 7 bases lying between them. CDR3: CASSLVGASYEQYF. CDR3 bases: TGTGCCAGCAGCTTAGTCGGAGCCTCCTACGAGCAGTACTTC.

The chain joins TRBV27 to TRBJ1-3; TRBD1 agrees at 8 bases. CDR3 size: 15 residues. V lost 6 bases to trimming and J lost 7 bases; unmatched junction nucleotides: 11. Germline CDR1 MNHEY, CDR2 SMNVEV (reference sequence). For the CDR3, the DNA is TGTGCCAGCAGCGATCCCGGGACAGGTTACAACACCATATATTTT. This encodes CASSDPGTGYNTIYF.

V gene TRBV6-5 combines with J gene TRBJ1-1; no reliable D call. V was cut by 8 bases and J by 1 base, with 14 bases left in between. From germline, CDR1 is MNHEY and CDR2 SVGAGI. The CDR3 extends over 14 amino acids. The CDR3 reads CASVFQSGNTEAFF. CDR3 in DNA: TGTGCCAGCGTGTTCCAGAGCGGGAACACTGAAGCTTTCTTT.

CDR3 nucleotides: TGTGCCAGCAGTTCCCAGGACAGAAACTATGGCTACACCTTC. Protein sequence: CASSSQDRNYGYTF. V and J are TRBV6-5 and TRBJ1-2, with TRBD1 as a possible D gene (6 bases). Germline-derived CDR1 and CDR2 are MNHEY and SVGAGI. CDR3 length: 14 amino acids. Trimming cost V 4 bases and J 2 bases, with 11 bases left between them.

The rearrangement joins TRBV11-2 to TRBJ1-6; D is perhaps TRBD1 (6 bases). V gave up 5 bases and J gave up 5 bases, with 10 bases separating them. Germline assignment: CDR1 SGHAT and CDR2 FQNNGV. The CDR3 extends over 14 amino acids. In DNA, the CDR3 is TGTGCCAGCAGCCCCCAGGGGCATAATTCACCCCTCCACTTT. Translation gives CASSPQGHNSPLHF. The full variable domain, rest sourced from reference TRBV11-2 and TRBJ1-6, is EAGVAQSPRYKIIEKRQSVAFWCNPISGHATLYWYQQILGQGPKLLIQFQNNGVVDDSQLPKDRFSAERLKGVDSTLKIQPAKLEDSAVYLCASSPQGHNSPLHFGNGTRLTVT.

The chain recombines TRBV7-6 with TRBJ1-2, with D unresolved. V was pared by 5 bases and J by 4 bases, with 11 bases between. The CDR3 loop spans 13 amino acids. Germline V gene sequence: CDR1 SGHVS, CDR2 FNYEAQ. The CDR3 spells CASSPAGGYGYTF. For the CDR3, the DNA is TGTGCCAGCAGCCCAGCGGGTGGCTATGGCTACACCTTC.

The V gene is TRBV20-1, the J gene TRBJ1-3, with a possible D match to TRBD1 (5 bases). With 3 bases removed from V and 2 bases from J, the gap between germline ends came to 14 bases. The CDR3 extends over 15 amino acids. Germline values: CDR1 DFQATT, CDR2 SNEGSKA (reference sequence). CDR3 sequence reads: CSASGGPGAGNTIYF. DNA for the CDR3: TGCAGTGCTAGTGGGGGACCGGGAGCTGGAAACACCATATATTTT.

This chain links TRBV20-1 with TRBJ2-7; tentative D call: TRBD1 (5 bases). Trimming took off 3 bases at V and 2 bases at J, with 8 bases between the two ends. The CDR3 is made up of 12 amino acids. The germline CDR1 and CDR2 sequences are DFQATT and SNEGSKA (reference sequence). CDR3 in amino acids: CSASQGPYEQYF. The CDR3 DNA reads TGCAGTGCTAGTCAGGGCCCCTACGAGCAGTACTTC.

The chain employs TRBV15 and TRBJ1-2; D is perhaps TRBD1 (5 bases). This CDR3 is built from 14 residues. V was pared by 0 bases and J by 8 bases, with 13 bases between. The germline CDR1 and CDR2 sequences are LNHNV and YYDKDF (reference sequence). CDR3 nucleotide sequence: TGTGCCACCAGCAGAGATCTAGGGGTGGGGGGCTACACCTTC. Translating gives CATSRDLGVGGYTF.

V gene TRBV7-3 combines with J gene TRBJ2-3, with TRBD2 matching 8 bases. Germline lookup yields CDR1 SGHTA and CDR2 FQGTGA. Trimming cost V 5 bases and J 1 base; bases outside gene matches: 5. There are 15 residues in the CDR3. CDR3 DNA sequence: TGTGCCAGCAGCCCCACGGGGGGGGGCACAGATACGCAGTATTTT. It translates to CASSPTGGGTDTQYF.

CDR3 protein: CASTVRGRLDEKLFF. Written as DNA, the CDR3 is TGTGCCAGTACCGTTAGGGGGCGCCTGGATGAAAAACTGTTTTTT. The rearrangement joins TRBV19 to TRBJ1-4, with 7 nucleotides matching TRBD1. CDR3 length: 15 residues. V lost 7 bases to trimming and J lost 6 bases; unmatched junction nucleotides: 11. Germline-derived CDR1 and CDR2 are LNHDA and SQIVND (reference sequence). The full variable domain, with the rest looked up from reference TRBV19 and TRBJ1-4, is DGGITQSPKYLFRKEGQNVTLSCEQNLNHDAMYWYRQDPGQGLRLIYYSQIVNDFQKGDIAEGYSVSREKKESFPLTVTSAQKNPTAFYLCASTVRGRLDEKLFFGSGTQLSVL.